A selection of T cell receptor beta chains follows, all from one sample in a study of blood T cell repertoires in COVID-19. Sequenced by immunoSEQ multiplex PCR; TCRdb stores in-frame clones only, minus some. The sample records 220,000 or so clones, around 91% being singletons. Sequenced: PBMCs or T cells enriched from blood (not recorded which). The receptors come from a man aged 30 to 39 who had been exposed to COVID-19. The CDR3 runs from the conserved cysteine through the conserved F or W. D genes are given only for firm matches. Size is stated for part of the rows, as once, few or many counts, or as a class when the clone is expanded.

abundance	len	d_gene	v_gene	j_gene	CDR3aa	CDR3nt
-	15	-	TRBV6-5	TRBJ2-2	CASSYSLMNTGELFF	TGTGCCAGCAGTTACTCACTGATGAACACCGGGGAGCTGTTTTTT
-	13	TRBD2	TRBV2	TRBJ2-7	CASSASGSGEQYF	TGTGCCAGCAGCGCTAGCGGGTCGGGCGAGCAGTACTTC
-	13	-	TRBV7-9	TRBJ1-5	CASSLERGQPQHF	TGTGCCAGCAGCTTGGAGCGAGGTCAGCCCCAGCATTTT
-	15	TRBD1	TRBV2	TRBJ2-5	CASSRNRGKQETQYF	TGTGCCAGCAGTCGAAACAGGGGGAAGCAAGAGACCCAGTACTTC
-	15	-	TRBV4-1	TRBJ2-3	CASSQDGWAPDTQYF	TGCGCCAGCAGCCAAGATGGGTGGGCCCCAGATACGCAGTATTTT
-	13	TRBD1	TRBV29-1	TRBJ1-2	CSVEGGDRGGYTF	TGCAGCGTTGAAGGAGGGGACAGGGGTGGCTACACCTTC
-	12	-	TRBV19	TRBJ2-1	CASSIVGHEQFF	TGTGCCAGTAGTATAGTTGGCCATGAGCAGTTCTTC
many	14	TRBD1	TRBV5-5	TRBJ2-5	CASSLGQGGETQYF	TGTGCCAGCAGCTTGGGACAGGGTGGGGAGACCCAGTACTTC
-	13	-	TRBV18	TRBJ2-7	CASSPLGGYEQYF	TGTGCCAGCTCACCTTTGGGCGGGTACGAGCAGTACTTC
few	12	TRBD1	TRBV2	TRBJ2-1	CATGQGRNEQFF	TGTGCCACCGGACAGGGAAGAAATGAGCAGTTCTTC
-	16	TRBD1	TRBV15	TRBJ1-4	CATSRAGQGTGDGLFF	TGTGCCACCAGCAGAGCGGGACAGGGTACGGGGGATGGGCTGTTTTTT
-	13	-	TRBV9	TRBJ2-7	CASSVGGSYEQYF	TGTGCCAGCAGCGTAGGAGGTTCCTACGAGCAGTACTTC
-	14	TRBD1	TRBV6-1	TRBJ2-1	CASSEGIQGASQFF	TGTGCCAGCAGTGAGGGGATACAGGGGGCATCTCAGTTCTTC
-	14	-	TRBV7-3	TRBJ2-2	CASSRVMNTGELFF	TGTGCCAGCAGCCGCGTAATGAACACCGGGGAGCTGTTTTTT
once	14	-	TRBV13	TRBJ2-5	CASSPQRREETQYF	TGTGCCAGCAGCCCCCAGCGACGGGAAGAGACCCAGTACTTC
-	14	-	TRBV4-2	TRBJ2-1	CASSQAPSYNEQFF	TGTGCCAGCAGCCAAGCCCCCAGTTACAATGAGCAGTTCTTC